This T cell receptor beta chain was documented in a study of blood T cells in healthy people across ages. A second PCR, run for 7 to 11 cycles, used a sample-barcoded 5' primer plus a J-beta primer mix. TCRdb itself ran the 5' RACE reads through MiXCR, one entry per CDR3 protein. This sample has about 1.6 million distinct CDR3 sequences, with approximately 32% found just once. The clonotype comes from a woman aged 25 to 39 in good health. Sequenced: blood.

DNA for the CDR3: TGTGCCAGCAGCCAGGCGACAGTTAGGGACAACTATGGCTACACCTTC. Translating gives CASSQATVRDNYGYTF. The genes are TRBV4-2 and TRBJ1-2; perhaps TRBD1 as D (5 bases). V was pared by 3 bases and J by 2 bases, with 16 bases between. There are 16 residues in the CDR3. CDR1 and CDR2 from the germline V gene are LGHNA and YNFKEQ.